The clone carrying this T cell receptor (beta chain) came up many times. Its cognate antigen is unknown. Germline loops: CDR1 SGHRS, CDR2 YFSETQ. V lost 0 bases and J lost 5, with 12 bases in between. The CDR3 extends over 14 amino acids. This sample stems from a study of neurological immune-mediated disorders. Study conclusions and caveats: Subjects shared no identical expanded-clone CDR3 amino acid sequences, suggesting private TCR-beta repertoires in all groups.

TCRdb analysed the 5' RACE reads with MiXCR anew, one entry per CDR3 protein. Counted here are 45,000 to 65,000 distinct CDR3 sequences, approximately 4% occurring once; the ten biggest clones make up 2.9%. This receptor was obtained from a man between 50 and 59 years old with multiple sclerosis. The chain links TRBV5-1 to TRBJ2-7; perhaps TRBD2 as D (5 bases). Input material: PBMCs. As DNA, the CDR3 is TGCGCCAGCAGCTTGGATCTAGCTGGGGACGAGCAGTACTTC. As protein: CASSLDLAGDEQYF.